The source of this TCR beta chain is a study of T cell responses to AZD1222 COVID-19 vaccine. The length of the CDR3 is 15 residues. Germline CDR1 reads KGHSH; CDR2 reads LQKENI. The V and J ends lost 3 bases and 0 bases respectively, with 9 bases between them. This table comes from immunoSEQ multiplex PCR, and its TCRdb copy is limited to in-frame clones, with some not included. There are fewer than 150,000 clones in the sample; around 88% occur only once, and approximately 3.4% lies in the top ten. V is TRBV18 and J is TRBJ1-5; D unresolved. The source material was peripheral blood, sampled on day 0 of AZD1222 vaccination. The clonotype was recovered from an adult in good health. The CDR3 coding sequence is TGTGCCAGCTCACCGCAGGTTGATAGCAATCAGCCCCAGCATTTT. Translated, it gives CASSPQVDSNQPQHF.